This T cell receptor beta chain appears in the sequencing data of a study of T cell changes during pregnancy in multiple sclerosis. Germline assignment: CDR1 SGHTA and CDR2 FQGNSA. The CDR3 runs to 13 residues. V lost 4 bases, J lost 10 bases, and 16 bases lay in between. Sequencing was performed with immunoSEQ multiplex PCR; in TCRdb, only in-frame clones are kept and a portion is missing. The data hold fewer than 60,000 clones, with over 80% observed a single time. The origin of this receptor is a female donor with multiple sclerosis, enrolled in a pregnancy study. The chain recombines TRBV7-2 with TRBJ1-1; D is unresolved. The sample in question was CD4+ T cells from peripheral blood mononuclear cells, obtained after pregnancy. CDR3 DNA: TGTGCCAGCAGCTCTGGAACTGGGCTCAGAGCTTTCTTT. Protein: CASSSGTGLRAFF.